Detailed here is one T cell receptor (beta chain). The antigen is unknown. Drawing of peripheral blood yielded ten milliliters from each donor. At least 6 million PBMCs were isolated per sample. The data were obtained in a study of blood T cells in healthy people across ages. Study conclusions and caveats: Fewer expanded clones and more diversity marked long-lived versus aged donors.

The use of a sample-barcoded 5' primer and a J-beta primer mix characterized a second PCR of roughly 7 to 11 cycles. Each CDR3 protein is one row after TCRdb ran MiXCR on the 5' RACE reads. The sample lists nearly 1 million distinct CDR3 sequences; just over 50% were seen once. The CDR3 contains 14 residues. Per germline, CDR1 DFQATT and CDR2 SNEGSKA (reference sequence). The genes are TRBV20-1 and TRBJ2-3; TRBD2 might be the D (6 bases). The TCR comes from a woman between 55 and 75 years old in good health. Sequencing was done on a sample of blood. CDR3 sequence reads: CTGRSAGKVDTQYF. CDR3 sequence (DNA): TGCACTGGTCGGTCAGCGGGTAAGGTAGATACGCAGTATTTT.